Listed below are T cell receptor beta chains from one sample, sequenced in a study of CD8+ T cells in alopecia areata. Generated by immunoSEQ multiplex PCR, the TCRdb table keeps only in-frame clones and is missing some. The data hold about 140,000 clones, with about 60% observed a single time. The sequenced sample was CD4+ T cells sorted from blood, obtained at week 0. These TCRs come from a human donor with alopecia areata. Both conserved end residues are part of each CDR3. D genes are given only for firm matches. Clone size is stated in some rows and not others, as once, few, many or a class when expanded.

TGTGCCAGCAGTCCGGACAGGGTCTCCTACGAGCAGTACTTC,CASSPDRVSYEQYF,TRBD1,TRBJ2-7,.,TRBV27
TGTGCCGTCCGCCTGGGGGATATGCTTAATTCACCCCTCCACTTT,CAVRLGDMLNSPLHF,.,TRBJ1-6,.,TRBV19
TGTGCCTGGGGTCGTCAGGGTGGGCAGCCCCAGCATTTT,CAWGRQGGQPQHF,.,TRBJ1-5,.,TRBV30
TGTGCCACCAGCAGAGGGCCGGGAAGCAATCAGCCCCAGCATTTT,CATSRGPGSNQPQHF,.,TRBJ1-5,.,TRBV15
TGTGCCAGCAGTCGAGACAGCCTACCGAACTATGGCTACACCTTC,CASSRDSLPNYGYTF,.,TRBJ1-2,.,TRBV7-9
TGCAGCGTTATTGACCTAGGGGAGACCCAGTACTTC,CSVIDLGETQYF,.,TRBJ2-5,few,TRBV29-1
TGCGCCAGCAGTGAACCGGGACAGGGTGCCTACGAGCAGTACTTC,CASSEPGQGAYEQYF,TRBD1,TRBJ2-7,.,TRBV10-2
TGTGCCAGCAGTGAAGCCGGGGACAGGGGCTATGGCTACACCTTC,CASSEAGDRGYGYTF,TRBD1,TRBJ1-2,.,TRBV2
TGCGCCACCCAGACGGTGAACACTGAAGCTTTCTTT,CATQTVNTEAFF,.,TRBJ1-1,.,TRBV23-1
TGTGCCAGCAGCGCCTGGCAGAATTCACCCCTCCACTTT,CASSAWQNSPLHF,.,TRBJ1-6,.,TRBV7-9
TGTGCCAGCAGCCCACTCGAGGAGACCCAGTACTTC,CASSPLEETQYF,.,TRBJ2-5,.,TRBV2
TGTGCCAGCAGCTTATTGCAACCTGGGGACAATGAGCAGTTCTTC,CASSLLQPGDNEQFF,.,TRBJ2-1,few,TRBV7-2
TGTGCCAGTAGTATAGCGGACAGCCTCTATGGCTACACCTTC,CASSIADSLYGYTF,.,TRBJ1-2,.,TRBV19
TGCAGCGTTGAGCGGGGACAGGGGGACTATGGCTACACCTTC,CSVERGQGDYGYTF,TRBD1,TRBJ1-2,few,TRBV29-1
TGCAGCATAGGCACTAGCGGGGGTCGGGAGACCCAGTACTTC,CSIGTSGGRETQYF,TRBD2,TRBJ2-5,.,TRBV29-1
TGTGCCAGCAGCCCTGCGGACCGGAACACTGAAGCTTTCTTT,CASSPADRNTEAFF,.,TRBJ1-1,.,TRBV7-2
TGTGCCAGCAGTGAAGGGACTAGCTCCGAGACCCAGTACTTC,CASSEGTSSETQYF,TRBD2,TRBJ2-5,.,TRBV2
TGTGCCAGCAGTGGGTTCGAAAACTATGGCTACACCTTC,CASSGFENYGYTF,.,TRBJ1-2,.,TRBV5-6
TGTGCCAGCAGCCAAGGACAGGGGGACGGGGAGCTGTTTTTT,CASSQGQGDGELFF,TRBD1,TRBJ2-2,few,TRBV4-2
TGCAGCGTGGACACAGGGGGCACAGAGACCCAGTACTTC,CSVDTGGTETQYF,TRBD1,TRBJ2-5,.,TRBV29-1
TGTGCCATCAGTGGATCGGGGCTACAAGAGACCCAGTACTTC,CAISGSGLQETQYF,.,TRBJ2-5,.,TRBV10-3
TGTGCTAGCAGCTTGAGCCTCAGGACAGAAGAGACCCAGTACTTC,CASSLSLRTEETQYF,.,TRBJ2-5,.,TRBV7-7
TGTGCCAGCAGACGAAGACAGGGGGAGAACACTGAAGCTTTCTTT,CASRRRQGENTEAFF,TRBD1,TRBJ1-1,.,TRBV6-5
TGCGCCAGCAGTACGCAGGAATACCAAGAGACCCAGTACTTC,CASSTQEYQETQYF,.,TRBJ2-5,.,TRBV4-1
TGTGCCAGCAGCAAACGGACTAGCGGGTCCTACAATGAGCAGTTCTTC,CASSKRTSGSYNEQFF,TRBD2,TRBJ2-1,.,TRBV7-2
TGTGCCAGCAGCCCCGCTAGGGAAGAGACCCAGTACTTC,CASSPAREETQYF,.,TRBJ2-5,.,TRBV11-2
TGCAGCCTACGACAGGGACTGAACACTGAAGCTTTCTTT,CSLRQGLNTEAFF,TRBD1,TRBJ1-1,.,TRBV29-1
TGTGCCAGCAGTAGCGAGGGGGCGATCCCCTACGAGCAGTACTTC,CASSSEGAIPYEQYF,TRBD1,TRBJ2-7,many,TRBV27
TGTGCCAGTAGTATATCCAGGAACACTGAAGCTTTCTTT,CASSISRNTEAFF,.,TRBJ1-1,.,TRBV19
TGTGCTAGCAGCCCGCTCGGGGCCGCTAACTATGGCTACACCTTC,CASSPLGAANYGYTF,.,TRBJ1-2,.,TRBV7-7
TGCGCCAGCAGCCAAGTTTTGGGAGGGGGCTCCTCGGGGGAGACCCAGTACTTC,CASSQVLGGGSSGETQYF,.,TRBJ2-5,.,TRBV4-1
TGCGCCAGCAGCTTGGATGGTGGACGGGGCCAGCCCCAGCATTTT,CASSLDGGRGQPQHF,.,TRBJ1-5,.,TRBV5-1
TGTGCCACCAGCAGAGATCGTAGTTTTGACAGGGCGGGGAAAGAGACCCAGTACTTC,CATSRDRSFDRAGKETQYF,.,TRBJ2-5,.,TRBV15
TGCAGCGGCGGAGACAGGGAACGGGGGAAACTGTTTTTT,CSGGDRERGKLFF,TRBD1,TRBJ1-4,few,TRBV29-1
TGTGCCAGCAGTTACCATGTCCCGAACACTGAAGCTTTCTTT,CASSYHVPNTEAFF,.,TRBJ1-1,.,TRBV6-5
TGTGCCTCCCCCCACGGGCCTCGCTATGGCTACACCTTC,CASPHGPRYGYTF,.,TRBJ1-2,.,TRBV30
TGCGCCAGCACACCGAAACGGGGCCAGGATCACACCGGGGAGCTGTTTTTT,CASTPKRGQDHTGELFF,.,TRBJ2-2,.,TRBV5-1
TGTGCCAGCAGTACTAACAGGGAGCAGCCCCAGCATTTT,CASSTNREQPQHF,.,TRBJ1-5,.,TRBV6-5
TGCGCCAGCAGCTTGGGGGCACAGGAGGGCTACACCTTC,CASSLGAQEGYTF,.,TRBJ1-2,few,TRBV5-1
TGCAGCGTTGTGCGGACCTCAGCCTACGAGCAGTACTTC,CSVVRTSAYEQYF,.,TRBJ2-7,.,TRBV29-1
TGTGCCAGCAGTGAAGGGGAGGCAGGTGGGAACACTGAAGCTTTCTTT,CASSEGEAGGNTEAFF,.,TRBJ1-1,.,TRBV2
TGCAGCGTTGAAGATCTTCAGGACAGGGTAAACACTGAAGCTTTCTTT,CSVEDLQDRVNTEAFF,TRBD1,TRBJ1-1,.,TRBV29-1
TGTGCCAGCAGCGTAGAGGGACAACTGAACACTGAAGCTTTCTTT,CASSVEGQLNTEAFF,.,TRBJ1-1,few,TRBV9
TGTGCCAGCAGCTTCACCGGGACAGCCGGGGCCAACGTCCTGACTTTC,CASSFTGTAGANVLTF,TRBD1,TRBJ2-6,.,TRBV7-2
TGTGCCAGCAGCTCATGGACAGGTGCCTACAATGAGCAGTTCTTC,CASSSWTGAYNEQFF,TRBD1,TRBJ2-1,.,TRBV7-9
TGTGCCTGGGCTGGACAGGGCACCGGGGAGCTGTTTTTT,CAWAGQGTGELFF,TRBD1,TRBJ2-2,once,TRBV30
TGTGCCAGCAGCGTAGGGGGTTATAGCACAGATACGCAGTATTTT,CASSVGGYSTDTQYF,.,TRBJ2-3,.,TRBV9
TGTGCCAGCAGCTTAGTAGGCGCGGAGAACACCGGGGAGCTGTTTTTT,CASSLVGAENTGELFF,.,TRBJ2-2,.,TRBV7-2
TGTGCCAGCAGCTCAGAAGGGTTGAGTCAGCCCCAGCATTTT,CASSSEGLSQPQHF,.,TRBJ1-5,.,TRBV7-8
TGCGCCAGCAGCCAAGGGGGACAGTCCGGGGCCAACGTCCTGACTTTC,CASSQGGQSGANVLTF,TRBD1,TRBJ2-6,.,TRBV4-1
TGTGCCAGCAGTGCTGGGACAGGGACTCAGGCTTTCTTT,CASSAGTGTQAFF,TRBD1,TRBJ1-1,.,TRBV2
TGTGCCAGCAGAACGGGACAGGGGTCAGGATCACCCCTCCACTTT,CASRTGQGSGSPLHF,TRBD1,TRBJ1-6,few,TRBV27
TGCAGCGTTGAAGTCGGACAGCCCTACGAGCAGTACTTC,CSVEVGQPYEQYF,.,TRBJ2-7,once,TRBV29-1
TGCGCCAGCAGCTTGGACAGAACGAGTTACGAGCAGTACTTC,CASSLDRTSYEQYF,.,TRBJ2-7,.,TRBV5-1
TGCAGCGCTGTGGGTTTTGGCCACGGGGGTACGCAGTATTTT,CSAVGFGHGGTQYF,.,TRBJ2-3,few,TRBV29-1